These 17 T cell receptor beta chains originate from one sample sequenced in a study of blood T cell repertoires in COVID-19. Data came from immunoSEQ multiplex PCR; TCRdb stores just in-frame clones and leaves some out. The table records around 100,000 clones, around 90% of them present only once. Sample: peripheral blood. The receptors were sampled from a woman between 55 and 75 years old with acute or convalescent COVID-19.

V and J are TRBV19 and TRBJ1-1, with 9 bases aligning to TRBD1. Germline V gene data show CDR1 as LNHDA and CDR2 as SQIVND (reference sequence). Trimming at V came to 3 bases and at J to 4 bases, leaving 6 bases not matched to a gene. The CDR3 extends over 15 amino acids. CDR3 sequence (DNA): TGTGCCAGTAGTATCGACAGGGGGACGGCCACTGAAGCTTTCTTT. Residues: CASSIDRGTATEAFF.

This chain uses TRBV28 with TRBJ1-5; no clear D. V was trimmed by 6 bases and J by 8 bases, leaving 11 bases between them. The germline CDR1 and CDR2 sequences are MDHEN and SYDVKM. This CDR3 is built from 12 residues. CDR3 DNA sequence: TGTGCCAGCAGCCCATTGGAGAAGCCCCAGCATTTT. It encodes CASSPLEKPQHF.

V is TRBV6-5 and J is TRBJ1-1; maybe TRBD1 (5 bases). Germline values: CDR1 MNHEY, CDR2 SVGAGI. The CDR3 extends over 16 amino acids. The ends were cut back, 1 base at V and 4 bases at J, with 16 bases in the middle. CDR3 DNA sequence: TGTGCCAGCAGTTACTTGTGGGCCGGGGGGGGCACTGAAGCTTTCTTT. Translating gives CASSYLWAGGGTEAFF.

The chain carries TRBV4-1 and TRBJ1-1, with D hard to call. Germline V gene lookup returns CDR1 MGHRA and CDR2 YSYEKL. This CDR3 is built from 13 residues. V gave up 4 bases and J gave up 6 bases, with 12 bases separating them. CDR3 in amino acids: CASSPSGRAEAFF. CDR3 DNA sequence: TGCGCCAGCAGCCCCAGTGGGCGAGCTGAAGCTTTCTTT.

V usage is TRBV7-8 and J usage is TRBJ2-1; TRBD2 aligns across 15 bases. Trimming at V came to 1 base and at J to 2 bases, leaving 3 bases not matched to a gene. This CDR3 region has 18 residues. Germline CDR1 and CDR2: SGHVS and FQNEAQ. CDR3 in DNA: TGTGCCAGCAGCTTAGGAGGACTAGCGGGAGGGCCCTACAATGAGCAGTTCTTC. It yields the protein CASSLGGLAGGPYNEQFF.

The CDR3 protein is CASSPDLAKNIQYF. CDR3 sequence (DNA): TGTGCCAGCAGCCCGGACTTAGCCAAAAACATTCAGTACTTC. The chain uses TRBV7-8 and TRBJ2-4; a possible D gene is TRBD2 (5 bases). The germline V gene has CDR1 SGHVS and CDR2 FQNEAQ. V lost 5 bases and J 0 bases, leaving 8 bases between the germline ends. The CDR3 has 14 amino acids.

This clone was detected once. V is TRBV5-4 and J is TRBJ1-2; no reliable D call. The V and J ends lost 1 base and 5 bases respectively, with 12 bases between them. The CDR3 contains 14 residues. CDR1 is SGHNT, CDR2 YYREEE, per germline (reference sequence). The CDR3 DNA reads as TGTGCCAGCAGCTTGCGGGGATCCTTATATGGCTACACCTTC. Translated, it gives CASSLRGSLYGYTF. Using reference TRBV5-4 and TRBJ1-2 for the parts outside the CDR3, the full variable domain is ETGVTQSPTHLIKTRGQQVTLRCSSQSGHNTVSWYQQALGQGPQFIFQYYREEENGRGNFPPRFSGLQFPNYSSELNVNALELDDSALYLCASSLRGSLYGYTFGSGTRLTVV.

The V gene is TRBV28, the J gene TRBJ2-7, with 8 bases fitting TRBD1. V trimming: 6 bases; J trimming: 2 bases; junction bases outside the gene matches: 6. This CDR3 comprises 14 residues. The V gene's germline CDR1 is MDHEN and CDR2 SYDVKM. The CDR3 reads CASRLRGPAYEQYF. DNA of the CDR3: TGTGCCAGCAGGCTCAGGGGGCCGGCCTACGAGCAGTACTTC.

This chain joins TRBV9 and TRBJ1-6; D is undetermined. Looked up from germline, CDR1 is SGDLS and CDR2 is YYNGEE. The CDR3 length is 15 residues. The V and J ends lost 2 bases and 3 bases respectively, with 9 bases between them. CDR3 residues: CASSVGGFYNSPLHF. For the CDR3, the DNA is TGTGCCAGCAGCGTCGGAGGGTTCTATAATTCACCCCTCCACTTT.

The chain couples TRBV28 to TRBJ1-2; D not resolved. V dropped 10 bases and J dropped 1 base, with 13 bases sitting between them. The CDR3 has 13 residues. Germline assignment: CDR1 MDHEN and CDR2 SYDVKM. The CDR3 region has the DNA TGTGCCACCACTTCTACAGTTAACTATGGCTACACCTTC. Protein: CATTSTVNYGYTF.

The CDR3 DNA is TGTGCCAGCAGCTTAGCCTTCGGGAGCTACAATGAGCAGTTCTTC. It is translated as CASSLAFGSYNEQFF. The chain joins TRBV7-2 to TRBJ2-1; possible D gene TRBD2, 6 bases. The CDR3 has 15 residues. The V end lost 0 bases, the J end lost 3 bases, and 9 bases lay between the germline ends. From germline, CDR1 is SGHTA and CDR2 FQGNSA.

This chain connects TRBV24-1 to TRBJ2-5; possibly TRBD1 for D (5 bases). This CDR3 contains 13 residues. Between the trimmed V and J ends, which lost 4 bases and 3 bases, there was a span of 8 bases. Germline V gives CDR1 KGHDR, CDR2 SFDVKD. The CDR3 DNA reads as TGTGCCACCAGTGACTTCAGGGAAGAGACCCAGTACTTC. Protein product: CATSDFREETQYF.

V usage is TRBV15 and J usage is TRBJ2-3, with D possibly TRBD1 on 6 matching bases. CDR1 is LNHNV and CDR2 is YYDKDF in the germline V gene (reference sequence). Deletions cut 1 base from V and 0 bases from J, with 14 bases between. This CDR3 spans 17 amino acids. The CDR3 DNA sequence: TGTGCCACCAGCAGAGGATTAGGACAGTTAAGCACAGATACGCAGTATTTT. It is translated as CATSRGLGQLSTDTQYF. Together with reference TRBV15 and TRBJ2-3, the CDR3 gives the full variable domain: DAMVIQNPRYQVTQFGKPVTLSCSQTLNHNVMYWYQQKSSQAPKLLFHYYDKDFNNEADTPDNFQSRRPNTSFCFLDIRSPGLGDTAMYLCATSRGLGQLSTDTQYFGPGTRLTVL.

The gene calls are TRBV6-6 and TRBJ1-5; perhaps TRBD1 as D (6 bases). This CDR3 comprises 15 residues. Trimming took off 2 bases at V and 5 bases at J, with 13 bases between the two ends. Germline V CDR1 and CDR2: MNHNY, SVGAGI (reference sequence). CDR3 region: CASSYTLEGDQPQHF. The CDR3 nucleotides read TGTGCCAGCAGTTACACCCTCGAGGGGGATCAGCCCCAGCATTTT.

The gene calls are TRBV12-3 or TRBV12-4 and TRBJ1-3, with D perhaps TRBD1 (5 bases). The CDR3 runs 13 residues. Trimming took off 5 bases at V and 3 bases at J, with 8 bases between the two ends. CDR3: CASSRGFGNTIYF. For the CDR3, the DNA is TGTGCCAGCAGTCGGGGGTTTGGAAACACCATATATTTT.

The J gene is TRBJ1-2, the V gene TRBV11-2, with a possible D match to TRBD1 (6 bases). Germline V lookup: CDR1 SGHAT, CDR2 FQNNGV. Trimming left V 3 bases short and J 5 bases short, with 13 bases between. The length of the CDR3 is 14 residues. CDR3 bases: TGTGCCAGCAGCTTCCCCGGGACAAAATATGGCTACACCTTC. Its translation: CASSFPGTKYGYTF.

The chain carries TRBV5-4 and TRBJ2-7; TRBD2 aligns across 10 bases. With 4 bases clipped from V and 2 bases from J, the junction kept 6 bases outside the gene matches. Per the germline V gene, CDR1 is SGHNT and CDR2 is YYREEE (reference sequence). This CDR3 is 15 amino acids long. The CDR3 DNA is TGTGCCAGCAGCCCGAGGACTAGCGGAGCCTACGAGCAGTACTTC. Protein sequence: CASSPRTSGAYEQYF.